Listed here is a single T cell receptor (beta chain). This entry belongs to a study of blood T cell repertoires in COVID-19. Study details: Samples representing acute and convalescent COVID-19 were sourced from the United States, Italy and Spain. The cDNA or gDNA used as material had been derived from T cells, B-cell-depleted T cells, or PBMCs.

In the study's own analysis: Counts of nucleated cells, estimated from reference gene primer amplification, were obtained. Profiled with immunoSEQ multiplex PCR; TCRdb holds only in-frame clones, not every one. V and J calls and clone size follow that table, whereas D and trimming were derived from the DNA. The sample lists more than 100,000 clones, approximately 80% occurring once. The ends lost 6 bases at V and 7 bases at J; junction bases unmatched: 5. Germline assignment: CDR1 MNHEY and CDR2 SMNVEV (reference sequence). The CDR3 contains 13 residues. The sequencing input was peripheral blood. The chain recombines TRBV27 with TRBJ1-2; TRBD1 matches 10 bases. The receptor's source is a human donor in a cohort sampled during active COVID-19. CDR3 bases: TGTGCCAGCAGGACAGGGGGCAGGAGTGGCTACACCTTC. Translation gives CASRTGGRSGYTF.